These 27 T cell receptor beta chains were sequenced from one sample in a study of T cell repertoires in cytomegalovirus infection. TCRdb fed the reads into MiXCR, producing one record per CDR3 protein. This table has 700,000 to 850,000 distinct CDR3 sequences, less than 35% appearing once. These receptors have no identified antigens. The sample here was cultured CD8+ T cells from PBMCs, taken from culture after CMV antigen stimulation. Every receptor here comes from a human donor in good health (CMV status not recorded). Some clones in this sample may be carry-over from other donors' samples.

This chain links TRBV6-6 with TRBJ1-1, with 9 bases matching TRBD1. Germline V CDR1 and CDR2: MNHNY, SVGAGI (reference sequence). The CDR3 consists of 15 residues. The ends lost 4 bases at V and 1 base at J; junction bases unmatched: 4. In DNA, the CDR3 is TGTGCCAGCAGTTTGTGGACAGGGGAGAACACTGAAGCTTTCTTT. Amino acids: CASSLWTGENTEAFF.

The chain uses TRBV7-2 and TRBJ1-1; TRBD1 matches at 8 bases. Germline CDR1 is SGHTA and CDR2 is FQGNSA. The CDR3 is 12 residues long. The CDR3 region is CDSQGASTEAFF. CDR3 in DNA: TGTGACAGTCAGGGGGCTTCTACTGAAGCTTTCTTT.

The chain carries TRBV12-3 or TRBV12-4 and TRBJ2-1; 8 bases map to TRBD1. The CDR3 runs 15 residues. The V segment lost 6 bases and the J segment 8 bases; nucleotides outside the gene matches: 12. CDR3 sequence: CASREDRALGDEQFF. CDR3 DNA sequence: TGTGCCAGCAGGGAGGACAGGGCTCTAGGAGATGAGCAGTTCTTC.

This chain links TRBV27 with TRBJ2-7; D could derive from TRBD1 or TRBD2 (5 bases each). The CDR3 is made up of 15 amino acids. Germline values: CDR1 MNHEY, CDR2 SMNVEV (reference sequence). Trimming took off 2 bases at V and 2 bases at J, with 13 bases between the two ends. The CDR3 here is CASSLGPLGAYEQYF. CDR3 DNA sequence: TGTGCCAGCAGTTTAGGCCCCTTGGGGGCCTACGAGCAGTACTTC.

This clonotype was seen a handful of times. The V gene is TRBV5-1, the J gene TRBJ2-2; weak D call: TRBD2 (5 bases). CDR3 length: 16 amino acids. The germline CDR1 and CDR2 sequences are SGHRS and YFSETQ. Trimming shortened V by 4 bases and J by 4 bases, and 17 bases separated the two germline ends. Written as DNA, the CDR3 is TGCGCCAGCAGCCTGGACGGAGGAAGGAGCACCGGGGAGCTGTTTTTT. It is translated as CASSLDGGRSTGELFF.

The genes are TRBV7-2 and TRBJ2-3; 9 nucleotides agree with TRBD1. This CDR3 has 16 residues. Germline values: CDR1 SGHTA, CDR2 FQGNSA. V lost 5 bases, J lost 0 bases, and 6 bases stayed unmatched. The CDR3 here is CASSRTGATSTDTQYF. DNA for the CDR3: TGTGCCAGCAGCAGGACAGGGGCCACTAGCACAGATACGCAGTATTTT.

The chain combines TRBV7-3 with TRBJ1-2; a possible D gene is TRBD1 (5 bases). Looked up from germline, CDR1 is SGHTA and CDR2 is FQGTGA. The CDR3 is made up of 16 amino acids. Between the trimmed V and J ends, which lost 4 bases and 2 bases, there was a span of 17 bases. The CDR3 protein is CASSYGSQGTNYGYTF. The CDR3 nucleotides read TGTGCCAGCAGCTACGGGTCCCAAGGGACGAACTATGGCTACACCTTC. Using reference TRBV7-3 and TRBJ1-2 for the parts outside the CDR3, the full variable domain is GAGVSQTPSNKVTEKGKYVELRCDPISGHTALYWYRQSLGQGPEFLIYFQGTGAADDSGLPNDRFFAVRPEGSVSTLKIQRTERGDSAVYLCASSYGSQGTNYGYTFGSGTRLTVV.

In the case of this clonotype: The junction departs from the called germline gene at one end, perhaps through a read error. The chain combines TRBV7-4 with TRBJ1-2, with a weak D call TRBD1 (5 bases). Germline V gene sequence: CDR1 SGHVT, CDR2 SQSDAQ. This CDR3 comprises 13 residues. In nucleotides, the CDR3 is TGTGTCAGCAGAGAGACAGTGGACTATGGCTACACCTTC. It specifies CVSRETVDYGYTF.

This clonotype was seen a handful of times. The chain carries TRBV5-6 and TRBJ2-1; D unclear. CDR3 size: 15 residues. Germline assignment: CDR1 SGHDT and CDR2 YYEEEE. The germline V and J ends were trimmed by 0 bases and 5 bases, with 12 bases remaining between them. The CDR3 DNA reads TGTGCCAGCAGCTTGGCGGGTTTTTTCGACAATGAGCAGTTCTTC. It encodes CASSLAGFFDNEQFF. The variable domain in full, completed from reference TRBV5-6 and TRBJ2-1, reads DAGVTQSPTHLIKTRGQQVTLRCSPKSGHDTVSWYQQALGQGPQFIFQYYEEEERQRGNFPDRFSGHQFPNYSSELNVNALLLGDSALYLCASSLAGFFDNEQFFGPGTRLTVL.

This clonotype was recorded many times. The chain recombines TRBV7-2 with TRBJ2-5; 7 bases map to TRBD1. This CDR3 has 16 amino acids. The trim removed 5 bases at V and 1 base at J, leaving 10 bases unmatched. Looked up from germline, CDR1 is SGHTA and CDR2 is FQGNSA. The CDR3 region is CASSNLFRDSQETQYF. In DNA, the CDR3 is TGTGCCAGCAGCAACTTATTCCGGGACAGCCAAGAGACCCAGTACTTC.

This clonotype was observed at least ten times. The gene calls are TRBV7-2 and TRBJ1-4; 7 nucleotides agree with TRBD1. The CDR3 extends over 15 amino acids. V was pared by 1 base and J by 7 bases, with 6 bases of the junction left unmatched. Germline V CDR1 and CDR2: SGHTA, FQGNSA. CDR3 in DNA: TGTGCCAGCAGCTTAGTTTCAGGGGGGAGTGAAAAACTGTTTTTT. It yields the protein CASSLVSGGSEKLFF.

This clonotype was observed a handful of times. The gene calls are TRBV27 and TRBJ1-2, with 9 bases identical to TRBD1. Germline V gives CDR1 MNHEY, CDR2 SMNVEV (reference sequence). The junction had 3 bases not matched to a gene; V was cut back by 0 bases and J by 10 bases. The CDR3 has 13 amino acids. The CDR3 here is CASSLSQGADYTF. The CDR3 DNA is TGTGCCAGCAGTTTATCACAGGGGGCTGACTACACCTTC.

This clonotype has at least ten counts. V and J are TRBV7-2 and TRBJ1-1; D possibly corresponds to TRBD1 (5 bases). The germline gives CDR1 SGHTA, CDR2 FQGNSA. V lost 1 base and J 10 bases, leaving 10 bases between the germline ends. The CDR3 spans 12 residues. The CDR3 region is CASSLDRGRAFF. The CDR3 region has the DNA TGTGCCAGCAGCTTAGACCGGGGCAGAGCTTTCTTT.

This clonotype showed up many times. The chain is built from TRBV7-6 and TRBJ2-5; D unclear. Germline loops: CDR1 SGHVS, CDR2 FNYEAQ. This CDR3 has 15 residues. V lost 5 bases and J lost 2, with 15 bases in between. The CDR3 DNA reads TGTGCCAGCAGCCCAATAGCACGCTCTCAAGAGACCCAGTACTTC. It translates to CASSPIARSQETQYF.

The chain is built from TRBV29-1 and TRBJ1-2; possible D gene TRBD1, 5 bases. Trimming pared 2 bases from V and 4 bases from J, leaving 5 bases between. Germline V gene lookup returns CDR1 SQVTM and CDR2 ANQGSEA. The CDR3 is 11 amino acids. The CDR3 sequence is CSVERGYGYTF. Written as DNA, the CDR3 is TGCAGCGTTGAAAGGGGCTATGGCTACACCTTC. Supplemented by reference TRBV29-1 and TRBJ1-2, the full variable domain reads SAVISQKPSRDICQRGTSLTIQCQVDSQVTMMFWYRQQPGQSLTLIATANQGSEATYESGFVIDKFPISRPNLTFSTLTVSNMSPEDSSIYLCSVERGYGYTFGSGTRLTVV.

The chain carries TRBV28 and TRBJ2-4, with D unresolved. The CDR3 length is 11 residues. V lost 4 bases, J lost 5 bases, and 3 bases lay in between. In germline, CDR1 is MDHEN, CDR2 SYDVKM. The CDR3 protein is CASSSENIQYF. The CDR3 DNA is TGTGCCAGCAGTTCGGAAAACATTCAGTACTTC.

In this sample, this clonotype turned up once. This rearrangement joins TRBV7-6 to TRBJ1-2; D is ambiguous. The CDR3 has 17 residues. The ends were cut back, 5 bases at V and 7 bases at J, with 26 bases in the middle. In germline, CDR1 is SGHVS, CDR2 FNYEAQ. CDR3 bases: TGTGCCAGCAGCCATACTGCGTCGGAAGTTCGAGGCGGTGGCTACACCTTC. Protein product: CASSHTASEVRGGGYTF.

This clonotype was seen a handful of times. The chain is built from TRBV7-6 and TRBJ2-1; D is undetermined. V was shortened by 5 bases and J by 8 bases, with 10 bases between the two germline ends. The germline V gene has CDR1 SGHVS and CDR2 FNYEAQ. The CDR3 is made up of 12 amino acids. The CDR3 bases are TGTGCCAGCAGCCTAGGGCTTGATGAGCAGTTCTTC. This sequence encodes CASSLGLDEQFF.

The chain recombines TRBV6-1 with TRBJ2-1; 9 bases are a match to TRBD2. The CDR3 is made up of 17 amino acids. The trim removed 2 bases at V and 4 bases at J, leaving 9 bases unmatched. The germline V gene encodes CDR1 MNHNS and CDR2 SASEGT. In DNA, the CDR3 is TGTGCCAGCAGTGAAAGAAGGGCGGGGGGGCTTTACAATGAGCAGTTCTTC. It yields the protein CASSERRAGGLYNEQFF.

The CDR3 loop is CSARVAGGGYEQYF. The CDR3 bases are TGCAGTGCTAGAGTGGCGGGGGGGGGATACGAGCAGTACTTC. The rearrangement joins TRBV20-1 to TRBJ2-7; 9 nucleotides agree with TRBD2. V trimming: 1 base; J trimming: 4 bases; junction bases outside the gene matches: 5. Germline V gene data show CDR1 as DFQATT and CDR2 as SNEGSKA (reference sequence). The CDR3 spans 14 residues.

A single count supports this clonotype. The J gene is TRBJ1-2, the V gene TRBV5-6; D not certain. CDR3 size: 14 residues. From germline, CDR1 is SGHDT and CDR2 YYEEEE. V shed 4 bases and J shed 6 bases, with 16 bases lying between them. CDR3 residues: CASSLGEARHGYTF. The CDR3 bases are TGTGCCAGCAGCCTGGGAGAGGCCCGCCATGGCTACACCTTC.

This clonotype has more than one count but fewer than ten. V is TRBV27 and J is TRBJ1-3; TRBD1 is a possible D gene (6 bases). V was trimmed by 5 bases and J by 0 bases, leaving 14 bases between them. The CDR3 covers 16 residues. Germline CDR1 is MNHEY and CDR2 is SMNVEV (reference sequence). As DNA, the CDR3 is TGTGCCAGCAGTCCCCGGGACACAGTCTCTGGAAACACCATATATTTT. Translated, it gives CASSPRDTVSGNTIYF.

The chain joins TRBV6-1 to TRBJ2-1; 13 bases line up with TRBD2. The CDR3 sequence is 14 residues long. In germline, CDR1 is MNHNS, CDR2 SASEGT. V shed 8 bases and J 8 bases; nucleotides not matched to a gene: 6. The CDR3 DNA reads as TGTGCCAGCCTGGGACTAGCGGGGATGTATGAGCAGTTCTTC. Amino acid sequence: CASLGLAGMYEQFF.

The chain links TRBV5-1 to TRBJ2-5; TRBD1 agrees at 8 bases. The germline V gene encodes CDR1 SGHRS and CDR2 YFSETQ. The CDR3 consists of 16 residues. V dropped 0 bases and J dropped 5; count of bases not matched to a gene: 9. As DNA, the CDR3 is TGCGCCAGCAGCTTGGCGTTGACAGGGGTAATGGAGACCCAGTACTTC. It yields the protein CASSLALTGVMETQYF.

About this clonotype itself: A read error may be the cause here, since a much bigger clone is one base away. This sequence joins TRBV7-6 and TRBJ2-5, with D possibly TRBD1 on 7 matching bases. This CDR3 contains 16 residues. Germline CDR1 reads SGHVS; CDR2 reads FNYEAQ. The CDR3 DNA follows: TGTGCCGGCAGCGCAGTCGCGGGACAGAGATTGGAGACCCAGTACTTC. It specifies CAGSAVAGQRLETQYF. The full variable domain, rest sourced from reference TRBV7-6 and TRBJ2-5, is GAGVSQSPRYKVTKRGQDVALRCDPISGHVSLYWYRQALGQGPEFLTYFNYEAQQDKSGLPNDRFSAERPEGSISTLTIQRTEQRDSAMYRCAGSAVAGQRLETQYFGPGTRLLVL.

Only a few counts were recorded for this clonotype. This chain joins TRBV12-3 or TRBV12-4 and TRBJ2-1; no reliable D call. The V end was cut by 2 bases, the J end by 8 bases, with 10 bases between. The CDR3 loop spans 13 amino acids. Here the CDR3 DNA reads TGTGCCAGCAGTTTATTCTCTGGCGATGAGCAGTTCTTC. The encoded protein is CASSLFSGDEQFF.

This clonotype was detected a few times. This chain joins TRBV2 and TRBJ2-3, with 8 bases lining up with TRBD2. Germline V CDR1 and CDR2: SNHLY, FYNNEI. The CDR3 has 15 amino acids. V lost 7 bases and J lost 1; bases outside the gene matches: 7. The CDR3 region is CASKKETSGTDTQYF. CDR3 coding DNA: TGTGCCAGCAAGAAGGAGACTAGCGGCACAGATACGCAGTATTTT.